These T cell receptor beta chains were read from a single sample in a study of blood T cells in healthy people across ages. One entry per CDR3 protein results from TCRdb running MiXCR on the 5' RACE reads. The repertoire holds some 1,500,000 distinct CDR3 sequences, with 35% to 45% as singletons. Input material: blood. Source of these receptors: a woman in her late teens or twenties in good health. The conserved cysteine and the conserved F or W are not part of the CDR3 here. Fields, in order: D gene, V gene, CDR3 protein. A D gene is named only where the DNA matches it firmly.

d_gene: NA; v_gene: TRBV4-3; CDR3aa: ASSQVQNIGGALGEQY
d_gene: NA; v_gene: TRBV7-2; CDR3aa: ASSLSLVYEQY
d_gene: NA; v_gene: TRBV7-2; CDR3aa: ASSLGHGSTDTQY
d_gene: NA; v_gene: TRBV7-9; CDR3aa: ASSYQGGANTEAF
d_gene: TRBD2; v_gene: TRBV13; CDR3aa: ASSYIAGYGTGELF
d_gene: TRBD1; v_gene: TRBV4-3; CDR3aa: ASSQGQGGTRGYT
d_gene: NA; v_gene: TRBV20-1; CDR3aa: SAKLNSYEQY
d_gene: NA; v_gene: TRBV29-1; CDR3aa: SVTVQPNYGYT
d_gene: NA; v_gene: TRBV5-1; CDR3aa: ASSPTSDYNEQF
d_gene: NA; v_gene: TRBV20-1; CDR3aa: SARKVRGNQPQH
d_gene: TRBD1; v_gene: TRBV12-3/TRBV12-4; CDR3aa: ASSIAGGFNRPQH
d_gene: NA; v_gene: TRBV6-5; CDR3aa: ASSDRTPYNEQF
d_gene: NA; v_gene: TRBV5-1; CDR3aa: ASSVVDGVYGYT
d_gene: NA; v_gene: TRBV7-9; CDR3aa: ASSKQGGYGANVLT
d_gene: TRBD1; v_gene: TRBV11-2; CDR3aa: ASSLDRDSYEQY
d_gene: NA; v_gene: TRBV29-1; CDR3aa: SVENRRLETQY
d_gene: TRBD1; v_gene: TRBV29-1; CDR3aa: SVLQGEGNQPQH
d_gene: NA; v_gene: TRBV7-9; CDR3aa: ASSLEPVNTGELF
d_gene: NA; v_gene: TRBV28; CDR3aa: ASSLVQRPYEQY
d_gene: NA; v_gene: TRBV10-3; CDR3aa: AISESNGQIRGYT
d_gene: NA; v_gene: TRBV7-9; CDR3aa: ANAPPTDTQY
d_gene: TRBD2; v_gene: TRBV6-1; CDR3aa: ASSETTSGGSTQY
d_gene: NA; v_gene: TRBV4-1; CDR3aa: ASSQGPLAGELF
d_gene: NA; v_gene: TRBV5-4; CDR3aa: ASSLAVGNTDTQY
d_gene: NA; v_gene: TRBV20-1; CDR3aa: SATRDYQETQY
d_gene: TRBD1; v_gene: TRBV13; CDR3aa: ASSPGTGGLEQY
d_gene: NA; v_gene: TRBV9; CDR3aa: ASSVGDGNTEAF
d_gene: TRBD1; v_gene: TRBV11-2; CDR3aa: ASSRIQGANNEQY
d_gene: NA; v_gene: TRBV7-2; CDR3aa: ASSPQQVQETQY
d_gene: TRBD1; v_gene: TRBV12-3/TRBV12-4; CDR3aa: ASKVGTGVNTQY
d_gene: NA; v_gene: TRBV15; CDR3aa: ATRGDSYEQY
d_gene: TRBD1; v_gene: TRBV27; CDR3aa: ASSLRGGAAGDQPQH
d_gene: NA; v_gene: TRBV4-3; CDR3aa: ASSQSWGGYEAF
d_gene: NA; v_gene: TRBV5-1; CDR3aa: ASSLAGVNQETQY
d_gene: NA; v_gene: TRBV7-8; CDR3aa: ASSTSLTGSYNEQF
d_gene: NA; v_gene: TRBV20-1; CDR3aa: SAPAQEPEAF
d_gene: TRBD2; v_gene: TRBV7-2; CDR3aa: ASSLTSGGNNEQY
d_gene: TRBD2; v_gene: TRBV5-1; CDR3aa: ASARTSGTTGEQF
d_gene: NA; v_gene: TRBV5-4; CDR3aa: ASRKGDYGYT
d_gene: NA; v_gene: TRBV3-1; CDR3aa: ASSQGIAGGYT
d_gene: NA; v_gene: TRBV29-1; CDR3aa: SVAGRWEF
d_gene: NA; v_gene: TRBV11-2; CDR3aa: ASSSKTGLRYNEQF
d_gene: TRBD1; v_gene: TRBV2; CDR3aa: ASSAGTGGLTEAF
d_gene: TRBD1; v_gene: TRBV20-1; CDR3aa: SAFNPARGKTGELF
d_gene: NA; v_gene: TRBV2; CDR3aa: ASSAAGGYQPQH
d_gene: NA; v_gene: TRBV3-1; CDR3aa: ASSQGPQPQH
d_gene: TRBD2; v_gene: TRBV9; CDR3aa: ASSVGRWREITDTQY
d_gene: NA; v_gene: TRBV27; CDR3aa: ASGRQASYNEQF
d_gene: NA; v_gene: TRBV5-1; CDR3aa: ASSPREGWGEAF